This T cell receptor beta chain was found in a study of early T cells in non-severe SARS-CoV-2 infection (dated by TCRdb to about 2021). Context from the whole study: Bulk RNA from unsorted whole blood was used for TCR sequencing, so alpha and beta chains could not be paired.

V and J are truncated by 2 bases and 5 bases respectively, leaving an intervening sequence of 10 bases. CDR3 length: 14 amino acids, cysteine to phenylalanine. The CDR3 DNA has 42 bases and is translated from base 1. Library generation was performed with 5' RACE. Sequencing relied on a NextSeq 500. Unique molecular identifiers were attached to individual cDNA molecules in the TCR library protocol so that sequencing error and PCR bias could be corrected. Both TCR alpha and beta chains were sequenced, and tight co-correlation was observed between alpha and beta sequence abundances in each sample. The published analysis was carried out like this. Decombinator V4 was used to perform V gene, J gene and CDR3 annotation of TCR sequences. TCRs were defined as expanded if a significant change between any two time points was detected under a Poisson model with p below 0.0001. Abundances of TCRs were expressed as counts per million after normalisation to the total number of TCRs sequenced in each sample. MAIT TCRs were defined by TRAV1-2 paired with TRAJ12, TRAJ20 or TRAJ33, and iNKT TCRs by TRAV10 paired with TRAJ18. VDJdb, accessed 1 November 2021, was searched for CMV, EBV and SARS-CoV-2 annotated TCRs, with TCRs annotated for multiple antigens excluded. In-frame beta chains were kept once TCRdb had trimmed the public reads at Q25 with fastp and called clones with MiXCR. When rows share a CDR3 protein, they turn into one entry using the most common DNA and genes. The V and J calls reflect TCRdb's pipeline rather than the authors' work. For this sample the table gives tens of thousands of distinct CDR3 sequences, of which 6.2% were detected only once. The top ten clones comprise over 3.5% of the sample.

A case-control design nested within a healthcare worker cohort in London, UK, was used, with weekly nasopharyngeal swab PCR tests and blood sampling performed. Healthcare workers were recruited during the week of the UK lockdown, between 23 and 31 March 2020, and followed weekly for up to about 15 weeks. What the work shows at the level of the full study, not this receptor alone: Matching against VDJdb was skewed toward anti-spike CD8 responses, likely underestimated virus-specific expansions, and missed private and CD4 specificities.

The table lists this clonotype with a few counts. It lacks a known antigen. Per-base qualities were not stored, and no clone one base away is much larger. The sequence joins TRBV12-3 or TRBV12-4 to TRBJ1-5; the D gene assignment is ambiguous. The clonotype was recovered from an adult who was a healthcare worker with PCR-confirmed SARS-CoV-2 infection or an uninfected control (not recorded which). Sequenced sample: whole blood. The DNA sequence reads TGTGCCAGCAGTTTACGGCAGGAGGATCAGCCCCAGCATTTT. It codes for CASSLRQEDQPQHF.